These 20 T cell receptor beta chains came from one sample sequenced in a study of monozygotic twins with inflammatory bowel disease. TCRdb re-called the 5' RACE reads; every CDR3 protein appears as one record, without DNA. In total, the table holds approximately 330,000 distinct CDR3 sequences. Sample: blood. The receptor set was obtained from a human donor with ulcerative colitis or Crohn's disease, or a healthy co-twin of an affected twin (not recorded which).

CDR3 in amino acids: CASSQERGAGNTIYF. The rearrangement joins TRBV4-1 to TRBJ1-3; TCRdb's D call, TRBD1, is unchecked because there is no DNA. The CDR3 runs 15 residues. Germline assignment: CDR1 MGHRA and CDR2 YSYEKL.

V gene TRBV3-1 combines with J gene TRBJ2-1; TCRdb designates TRBD1, a call that cannot be tested without DNA. The CDR3 extends over 17 amino acids. Germline V gives CDR1 LGHDT, CDR2 YNNKEL (reference sequence). CDR3 sequence reads: CASSRTTGASSYNEQFF.

The rearrangement uses TRBV13 and TRBJ2-3; no DNA is available, so the TRBD2 call from TCRdb remains unchecked. CDR1 and CDR2 (germline): PRHDT, FYEKMQ (reference sequence). The CDR3 spans 17 residues. The CDR3 region is CASSPPVGRESADTQYF.

This chain uses TRBV6-5 with TRBJ1-2; TCRdb returns TRBD1, unconfirmable since there is no DNA. The CDR3 consists of 15 residues. In germline, CDR1 is MNHEY, CDR2 SVGAGI. CDR3: CASSYSSAGYNGYTF.

The chain recombines TRBV5-1 with TRBJ1-3. Germline CDR1 and CDR2: SGHRS and YFSETQ. The CDR3 consists of 14 residues. CDR3 region: CASSFQGSGNTIYF.

This sequence joins TRBV7-3 and TRBJ2-1; TCRdb indicates TRBD1, and absent DNA this call remains unverified. In germline, CDR1 is SGHTA, CDR2 FQGTGA. The CDR3 is made up of 17 amino acids. The chain's CDR3 is CASSLTSGYSSYNEQFF. Looking up the rest from reference TRBV7-3 and TRBJ2-1 gives the full variable domain: GAGVSQTPSNKVTEKGKYVELRCDPISGHTALYWYRQSLGQGPEFLIYFQGTGAADDSGLPNDRFFAVRPEGSVSTLKIQRTERGDSAVYLCASSLTSGYSSYNEQFFGPGTRLTVL.

V usage is TRBV5-6 and J usage is TRBJ2-5; without DNA, the TCRdb call of TRBD1 cannot be checked. This CDR3 is 14 amino acids long. The germline V gene has CDR1 SGHDT and CDR2 YYEEEE. This CDR3 is CASSPTGAQETQYF.

The chain links TRBV5-1 to TRBJ2-7; with no DNA, the TCRdb D assignment of TRBD1 cannot be verified. CDR1 SGHRS and CDR2 YFSETQ come from the germline V gene. The length of the CDR3 is 14 residues. The chain's CDR3 is CASRLFPGNYEQYF.

V is TRBV2 and J is TRBJ1-5. The CDR3 consists of 14 residues. CDR1 SNHLY and CDR2 FYNNEI come from the germline V gene. CDR3 residues: CASSVQESNQPQHF.

The chain links TRBV5-4 to TRBJ2-3. Per germline, CDR1 SGHNT and CDR2 YYREEE (reference sequence). The CDR3 sequence is 15 residues long. This CDR3 is CASSLDHRFTDTQYF.

The rearrangement links TRBV7-9 to TRBJ2-7; TCRdb's D call of TRBD1 is untestable without DNA. The CDR3 sequence is 16 residues long. Germline V lookup: CDR1 SEHNR, CDR2 FQNEAQ (reference sequence). This chain's CDR3 is CASSSWTGESLREQYF. Using reference TRBV7-9 and TRBJ2-7 for the parts outside the CDR3, the full variable domain is DTGVSQNPRHKITKRGQNVTFRCDPISEHNRLYWYRQTLGQGPEFLTYFQNEAQLEKSRLLSDRFSAERPKGSFSTLEIQRTEQGDSAMYLCASSSWTGESLREQYFGPGTRLTVT.

The V call is TRBV5-1, the J call TRBJ2-1; no DNA is available, so the TRBD1 call from TCRdb remains unchecked. The CDR3 covers 15 residues. The germline V gene has CDR1 SGHRS and CDR2 YFSETQ. This chain's CDR3 is CASSEQGKASSEQFF. Full variable domain (rest looked up from reference TRBV5-1 and TRBJ2-1): KAGVTQTPRYLIKTRGQQVTLSCSPISGHRSVSWYQQTPGQGLQFLFEYFSETQRNKGNFPGRFSGRQFSNSRSEMNVSTLELGDSALYLCASSEQGKASSEQFFGPGTRLTVL.

This chain uses TRBV5-1 with TRBJ2-2; TCRdb outputs TRBD1, but without DNA this stays unchecked. Germline V gene sequence: CDR1 SGHRS, CDR2 YFSETQ. The CDR3 sequence is 15 residues long. The CDR3 loop reads CASSLPGQGTGELFF.

This chain joins TRBV7-3 and TRBJ2-1. The CDR3 is 15 amino acids. Per the germline V gene, CDR1 is SGHTA and CDR2 is FQGTGA. The CDR3 spells CASSPVASSYNEQFF.

The V call is TRBV18, the J call TRBJ1-6. Per the germline V gene, CDR1 is KGHSH and CDR2 is LQKENI. The CDR3 is 14 residues long. CDR3 protein: CASSPNSSDSPLHF.

The gene calls are TRBV5-1 and TRBJ2-5; TCRdb reports TRBD2, a call that lacks DNA to check it against. CDR3 length: 16 residues. Germline assignment: CDR1 SGHRS and CDR2 YFSETQ. CDR3 amino acids: CASKLSGGRAQETQYF.

This CDR3 is CASSQRTLGDTQYF. The gene calls are TRBV5-1 and TRBJ2-3; the D call of TRBD2 rests on TCRdb alone, since no DNA is present to check it. The germline CDR1 and CDR2 sequences are SGHRS and YFSETQ. The CDR3 consists of 14 residues.

V and J are TRBV10-3 and TRBJ1-1. Germline values: CDR1 ENHRY, CDR2 SYGVKD. The CDR3 loop spans 14 amino acids. CDR3: CAISESGKLTEAFF.

V and J are TRBV12-3 or TRBV12-4 and TRBJ1-5; the TCRdb D gene call, TRBD1, has no DNA to confirm it. This CDR3 region has 17 residues. CDR3 protein: CASSSTDAGDPNQPQHF.

The chain employs TRBV18 and TRBJ1-2. The CDR3 consists of 14 residues. Germline-derived CDR1 and CDR2 are KGHSH and LQKENI. The CDR3: CASSPPGRENSYTF.